These T cell receptor beta chains were read from a single sample in a study of cytomegalovirus exposure and HLA in healthy donors. TCRdb keeps only in-frame clones here, not all; method: immunoSEQ multiplex PCR. The repertoire includes 100,000 to 150,000 clones, around nine tenths of them detected once, and approximately 2.1% sits in the top ten. The sample taken for sequencing was PBMCs. The source is a woman aged 18 to 35 in good health and CMV-seronegative. The CDR3 runs from the conserved cysteine through the conserved F or W. A D gene is named only where the DNA matches it firmly. Clone sizes are given selectively: once, few, many, or a class where the clone is expanded.

j_call | d_call | v_call | cdr3_length | clone_size | cdr3_aa | cdr3_nt
TRBJ1-5 | TRBD1 | TRBV19 | 16 | . | CASQRVQGLSNQPQHF | TGTGCCAGTCAACGGGTACAGGGGTTAAGCAATCAGCCCCAGCATTTT
TRBJ1-3 | . | TRBV10-3 | 15 | . | CAISEDSQPGNTIYF | TGTGCCATCAGTGAGGACAGCCAGCCTGGAAACACCATATATTTT
TRBJ2-7 | TRBD2 | TRBV6-5 | 15 | . | CASSYELAGVEEQYF | TGTGCCAGCAGTTACGAACTAGCGGGAGTGGAAGAGCAGTACTTC
TRBJ1-4 | . | TRBV28 | 12 | . | CASSSGIGKLFF | TGTGCCAGCAGTTCAGGTATTGGGAAACTGTTTTTT
TRBJ1-5 | TRBD1 | TRBV10-1 | 17 | few | CASTHEQWTGSEPPQHF | TGCGCCAGCACCCACGAACAATGGACAGGATCTGAGCCGCCCCAGCATTTT
TRBJ2-7 | TRBD2 | TRBV29-1 | 14 | . | CSVEGLAGAYEQYF | TGCAGCGTTGAAGGACTAGCGGGAGCCTACGAGCAGTACTTC
TRBJ2-5 | . | TRBV7-2 | 13 | . | CASSFGWRETQYF | TGTGCCAGCAGCTTCGGGTGGCGAGAGACCCAGTACTTC
TRBJ2-3 | . | TRBV28 | 14 | . | CASSILPGADTQYF | TGTGCCAGCAGTATCTTACCAGGGGCGGATACGCAGTATTTT
TRBJ1-1 | . | TRBV13 | 13 | . | CASSLGRGTEAFF | TGTGCCAGCAGCTTGGGTAGGGGGACTGAAGCTTTCTTT
TRBJ2-7 | . | TRBV7-2 | 15 | . | CASSQGGSALNEQYF | TGTGCCAGCAGCCAGGGAGGTAGTGCCCTGAACGAGCAGTACTTC
TRBJ2-1 | . | TRBV14 | 17 | . | CASSQDTFVSPPDEQFF | TGTGCCAGCAGCCAAGATACGTTCGTCTCCCCGCCGGATGAGCAGTTCTTC
TRBJ1-1 | . | TRBV5-5 | 14 | once | CASSYGPGDTEAFF | TGTGCCAGCAGCTATGGCCCGGGGGACACTGAAGCTTTCTTT
TRBJ1-1 | . | TRBV6-5 | 13 | once | CASRYDRNTEAFF | TGTGCCAGCAGATATGACAGGAACACTGAAGCTTTCTTT
TRBJ2-5 | TRBD2 | TRBV4-1 | 15 | . | CASSQLLAGLETQYF | TGCGCCAGCAGCCAATTACTAGCGGGGCTTGAGACCCAGTACTTC
TRBJ2-3 | TRBD1 | TRBV4-1 | 16 | . | CASSQDRTGSTDTQYF | TGCGCCAGCAGCCAAGACCGGACAGGCAGCACAGATACGCAGTATTTT
TRBJ2-3 | TRBD1 | TRBV5-4 | 15 | . | CASKIDRGSTDTQYF | TGTGCCAGCAAGATAGACAGGGGAAGCACAGATACGCAGTATTTT
TRBJ2-5 | . | TRBV7-2 | 13 | once | CASRRTAQETQYF | TGTGCCAGCAGGAGGACAGCCCAAGAGACCCAGTACTTC
TRBJ1-6 | . | TRBV9 | 14 | . | CASSATQAVAPLHF | TGTGCCAGCAGCGCAACACAGGCGGTCGCACCCCTCCACTTT
TRBJ1-2 | TRBD1 | TRBV2 | 13 | . | CASRGQGSGGYTF | TGTGCCAGCAGGGGACAGGGGAGTGGTGGCTACACCTTC
TRBJ2-1 | . | TRBV13 | 16 | . | CASSPGTPSSYNEQFF | TGTGCCAGCAGCCCAGGGACTCCCAGCTCCTACAATGAGCAGTTCTTC
TRBJ2-2 | TRBD1 | TRBV7-8 | 17 | once | CASSVPRTGGDTGELFF | TGTGCCAGCAGCGTACCTAGGACAGGGGGCGACACCGGGGAGCTGTTTTTT
TRBJ2-6 | . | TRBV11-1 | 18 | . | CASSLVPGQRSGANVLTF | TGTGCCAGCAGCTTAGTCCCAGGACAGCGCTCTGGGGCCAACGTCCTGACTTTC
TRBJ2-1 | TRBD1 | TRBV19 | 15 | . | CASSRTGPTYNEQFF | TGTGCCAGTAGTAGGACAGGACCGACTTACAATGAGCAGTTCTTC
TRBJ2-1 | TRBD2 | TRBV27 | 15 | once | CASNERTSGSGEQFF | TGTGCCAGCAACGAACGGACTAGCGGGAGTGGTGAGCAGTTCTTC
TRBJ1-2 | TRBD1 | TRBV9 | 15 | once | CASSVGDRVNYGYTF | TGTGCCAGCAGCGTAGGAGACAGGGTGAACTATGGCTACACCTTC
TRBJ2-3 | . | TRBV7-9 | 15 | once | CASSQIGTGGDTQYF | TGTGCCAGCAGCCAGATAGGGACCGGGGGAGATACGCAGTATTTT
TRBJ1-1 | . | TRBV7-8 | 13 | . | CASSLDRDGEAFF | TGTGCCAGCAGCTTAGACAGGGATGGTGAAGCTTTCTTT
TRBJ1-1 | TRBD1 | TRBV7-2 | 14 | . | CASSMTGKNTEAFF | TGTGCCAGCAGCATGACAGGGAAGAACACTGAAGCTTTCTTT
TRBJ2-3 | . | TRBV29-1 | 12 | . | CSVQGSTDTQYF | TGCAGCGTACAGGGAAGCACAGATACGCAGTATTTT
TRBJ2-3 | . | TRBV9 | 13 | . | CASSVDNADTQYF | TGTGCCAGCAGCGTAGACAACGCAGATACGCAGTATTTT
TRBJ2-3 | TRBD2 | TRBV7-3 | 15 | once | CASSPGTSGTDTQYF | TGTGCCAGCAGCCCTGGGACTAGCGGGACAGATACGCAGTATTTT
TRBJ2-3 | TRBD2 | TRBV28 | 15 | . | CASSRSGGETDTQYF | TGTGCCAGCAGCCGAAGCGGGGGTGAAACAGATACGCAGTATTTT
TRBJ2-5 | TRBD1 | TRBV28 | 14 | . | CASRLQGAGETQYF | TGTGCCAGCAGACTTCAGGGGGCGGGAGAGACCCAGTACTTC
TRBJ1-4 | TRBD1 | TRBV5-1 | 14 | . | CASSWGQHNEKLFF | TGCGCCAGCAGCTGGGGACAGCATAATGAAAAACTGTTTTTT
TRBJ1-1 | . | TRBV11-2 | 12 | . | CASSLARTEAFF | TGTGCCAGCAGCTTAGCCCGGACAGAGGCTTTCTTT
TRBJ2-5 | TRBD2 | TRBV7-7 | 15 | . | CASSLSGGRQETQYF | TGTGCCAGCAGCTTAAGCGGGGGTAGGCAAGAGACCCAGTACTTC
TRBJ1-1 | . | TRBV7-3 | 14 | . | CASSLFAGRTEAFF | TGTGCCAGCAGCTTGTTTGCAGGGAGGACTGAAGCTTTCTTT
TRBJ2-7 | TRBD2 | TRBV9 | 16 | . | CASSQDDGRAYSEQYF | TGTGCCAGCAGCCAAGACGACGGGAGGGCCTATTCCGAGCAGTACTTC
TRBJ2-1 | TRBD2 | TRBV28 | 16 | . | CASSAVLAGGWNEQFF | TGTGCCAGCAGTGCCGTCCTAGCGGGAGGTTGGAATGAGCAGTTCTTC
TRBJ2-7 | . | TRBV28 | 13 | . | CASKVQGAYEQYF | TGTGCCAGCAAGGTACAGGGAGCCTACGAGCAGTACTTC
TRBJ2-3 | . | TRBV4-3 | 14 | once | CASSQGGVKNTQYF | TGCGCCAGCAGCCAAGGAGGTGTAAAAAATACGCAGTATTTT
TRBJ1-5 | TRBD1 | TRBV28 | 12 | . | CAGQGHNQPQHF | TGTGCCGGACAGGGGCACAATCAGCCCCAGCATTTT
TRBJ2-3 | TRBD2 | TRBV28 | 16 | . | CASSLVLAGGGDTQYF | TGTGCCAGCAGTTTAGTCCTAGCGGGAGGTGGAGATACGCAGTATTTT
TRBJ2-2 | . | TRBV12-5 | 13 | . | CASGPYGGGELFF | TGTGCTAGTGGACCCTACGGGGGCGGGGAGCTGTTTTTT
TRBJ2-5 | TRBD2 | TRBV7-8 | 17 | . | CASSLGPIGGTAGTQYF | TGTGCCAGCAGCTTAGGCCCCATCGGGGGGACTGCTGGGACCCAGTACTTC
TRBJ1-5 | TRBD1 | TRBV7-2 | 15 | . | CASSRDRVSNQPQHF | TGTGCCAGCAGCCGAGACAGGGTTTCCAATCAGCCCCAGCATTTT
TRBJ1-1 | . | TRBV5-1 | 16 | . | CASSLVGEVMNTEAFF | TGCGCCAGCAGCTTGGTAGGGGAGGTAATGAACACTGAAGCTTTCTTT
TRBJ2-2 | . | TRBV19 | 15 | . | CASSIGQGNTGELFF | TGTGCCAGTAGTATTGGCCAGGGGAACACCGGGGAGCTGTTTTTT
TRBJ2-1 | . | TRBV5-6 | 12 | . | CASSTEDGEQFF | TGTGCCAGCTCGACTGAGGATGGTGAGCAGTTCTTC
TRBJ2-5 | . | TRBV25-1 | 16 | . | CASSQGETERQETQYF | TGTGCCAGCAGTCAGGGCGAGACAGAGAGACAAGAGACCCAGTACTTC
TRBJ1-2 | . | TRBV21-1 | 14 | . | CASRTGPSNYGYTF | TGTGCCAGCCGAACAGGGCCTTCTAACTATGGCTACACCTTC
TRBJ2-7 | . | TRBV18 | 13 | . | CASSPPGPYEQYF | TGTGCCAGCTCACCACCGGGCCCATACGAGCAGTACTTC
TRBJ2-3 | TRBD1 | TRBV4-2 | 15 | . | CASSQVQGNTDTQYF | TGTGCCAGCAGCCAAGTACAGGGGAACACAGATACGCAGTATTTT